The 25 T cell receptor beta chains listed next were all sequenced from one sample in a study of T cells in Graves' hyperthyroidism and ophthalmopathy. Amplified TCR beta CDR3 regions came from RNA transcripts. With the HTBI primer set, the TCR CDR3 went through a first round of RT-PCR. TCRdb re-analysed the multiplex PCR reads in MiXCR, keeping a single row per CDR3 protein. The sample contains 550,000 to 700,000 distinct CDR3 sequences, about 43% of which appear only once. Sequenced material: peripheral blood or thyroid tissue (not recorded which). These receptors were obtained from an adult woman with Graves' disease, either hyperthyroidism or ophthalmopathy (not recorded which).

V gene TRBV25-1 combines with J gene TRBJ2-7, with 7 bases matching TRBD2. Judging by the DNA end, TRBJ2-1 fits better; the J call may be wrong. The germline CDR1 and CDR2 sequences are MGHDK and SYGVNS. CDR3 size: 13 residues. CDR3 in DNA: TGTGCCAGCTCCCGAGGGAGGGCGGGGGTACAGTTCTTC. Its protein product is CASSRGRAGVQFF.

This clonotype was counted a single time. The J gene is TRBJ2-2, the V gene TRBV20-1, with D tentatively TRBD2 (6 bases). Deletions cut 3 bases from V and 6 bases from J, with 8 bases between. CDR3 length: 12 residues. The germline V gene has CDR1 DFQATT and CDR2 SNEGSKA (reference sequence). In nucleotides, the CDR3 is TGCAGTGCTAGTCGGGAGTCCGGGGAGCTGTTTTTT. It translates to CSASRESGELFF.

The chain couples TRBV30 to TRBJ2-2; the match to TRBD2 covers 13 bases. Trimming removed 0 bases from V and 4 bases from J; junction bases left unmatched: 2. CDR3 length equals 16 residues. CDR1 GTSNPN and CDR2 SVGIG come from the germline V gene (reference sequence). The CDR3 region is CAWSVGLAGVTGELFF. CDR3 DNA sequence: TGTGCCTGGAGTGTAGGACTAGCGGGAGTCACCGGGGAGCTGTTTTTT.

This chain uses TRBV10-3 with TRBJ2-5; D is unresolved. The length of the CDR3 is 13 residues. Trimming took off 3 bases at V and 5 bases at J, with 10 bases between the two ends. Germline V gives CDR1 ENHRY, CDR2 SYGVKD. The DNA for the CDR3 is TGTGCCATCAGTGACGTGGGTATGGAGACCCAGTACTTC. It is translated as CAISDVGMETQYF.

Written as DNA, the CDR3 is TGCGCCAGCAGACCCCAAAGGGATGCCGGAAACACCATATATTTT. It codes for CASRPQRDAGNTIYF. This rearrangement joins TRBV5-1 to TRBJ1-3; no reliable D call. CDR1 and CDR2 (germline): SGHRS, YFSETQ. This CDR3 is 15 amino acids long. V dropped 5 bases and J dropped 4 bases, with 16 bases sitting between them.

The chain uses TRBV29-1 and TRBJ1-3; TRBD1 might be the D (5 bases). The CDR3 sequence is 12 residues long. Germline V CDR1 and CDR2: SQVTM, ANQGSEA. The CDR3 protein is CSYWGTGNTIYF. In DNA, the CDR3 is TGCAGTTACTGGGGGACTGGAAACACCATATATTTT. The full variable domain, completed using reference TRBV29-1 and TRBJ1-3, is SAVISQKPSRDICQRGTSLTIQCQVDSQVTMMFWYRQQPGQSLTLIATANQGSEATYESGFVIDKFPISRPNLTFSTLTVSNMSPEDSSIYLCSYWGTGNTIYFGEGSWLTVV.

This clonotype was recorded at least ten times. The V gene is TRBV5-1, the J gene TRBJ2-5; D perhaps matches TRBD1 (5 bases). The CDR3 contains 15 residues. CDR1 and CDR2 (germline): SGHRS, YFSETQ. Trimming stripped 6 bases from V and 0 bases from J, with 15 bases between. This CDR3 reads CASTLIPRDQETQYF. In DNA form, the CDR3 reads TGCGCCAGCACCCTGATTCCCAGGGACCAAGAGACCCAGTACTTC.

The chain uses TRBV10-3 and TRBJ1-3; D perhaps matches TRBD1 (5 bases). Germline assignment: CDR1 ENHRY and CDR2 SYGVKD. Trimming removed 5 bases at V and 8 bases at J, with 7 bases between. This CDR3 spans 11 amino acids. The CDR3 loop is CAISQGDTIYF. The CDR3 nucleotides are TGTGCCATCAGTCAGGGAGACACCATATATTTT.

This chain links TRBV10-3 with TRBJ1-2; TRBD1 might be the D (5 bases). The CDR3 spans 13 residues. The V end was cut by 10 bases, the J end by 2 bases, with 14 bases between. Germline V gene lookup returns CDR1 ENHRY and CDR2 SYGVKD. CDR3 residues: CATRAGTNYGYTF. The CDR3 region has the DNA TGTGCCACCAGGGCCGGCACGAACTATGGCTACACCTTC.

The chain is built from TRBV29-1 and TRBJ1-1, with D unclear. V lost 8 bases and J lost 3, with 16 bases in between. CDR3 length equals 13 residues. CDR1 and CDR2 from the germline V gene are SQVTM and ANQGSEA. The CDR3 DNA sequence: TGCAGCTTAGGATGGGGAATGGACACTGAAGCTTTCTTT. Translation: CSLGWGMDTEAFF.

The chain couples TRBV5-1 to TRBJ1-1; D unresolved. Per the germline V gene, CDR1 is SGHRS and CDR2 is YFSETQ. Trimming took 1 base from V and 5 from J, leaving 9 bases between them. The CDR3 loop spans 13 amino acids. In DNA form, the CDR3 reads TGCGCCAGCAGCTTGTCCCCCAAAACTGAAGCTTTCTTT. This sequence encodes CASSLSPKTEAFF.

The chain links TRBV5-1 to TRBJ1-1, with D possibly matching TRBD1 (5 bases). The germline gives CDR1 SGHRS, CDR2 YFSETQ. V lost 1 base and J 0 bases, leaving 10 bases between the germline ends. The CDR3 totals 15 residues. In nucleotides, the CDR3 is TGCGCCAGCAGCTTGAGCGGGACGTTGAACACTGAAGCTTTCTTT. Residues: CASSLSGTLNTEAFF. Variable domain in full (rest from reference TRBV5-1 and TRBJ1-1): KAGVTQTPRYLIKTRGQQVTLSCSPISGHRSVSWYQQTPGQGLQFLFEYFSETQRNKGNFPGRFSGRQFSNSRSEMNVSTLELGDSALYLCASSLSGTLNTEAFFGQGTRLTVV.

As regards this clonotype: The junction and the germline gene differ at one end; a read error may be behind it. The CDR3: CASSLEIF. CDR3 bases: TGCGCCAGCAGCTTGGAAATTTTT. The chain combines TRBV5-1 with TRBJ1-6; D uncertain. Germline V gene sequence: CDR1 SGHRS, CDR2 YFSETQ. The CDR3 has 8 residues.

This clonotype was seen ten or more times. The genes are TRBV7-3 and TRBJ2-2; D may correspond to TRBD1 or TRBD2 (5 bases each). The CDR3 sequence is 14 residues long. Trimming took 2 bases from V and 3 from J, leaving 7 bases between them. The V gene's germline CDR1 is SGHTA and CDR2 FQGTGA. This chain's CDR3 is CASSLEGYTGELFF. The CDR3 bases are TGTGCCAGCAGCTTAGAGGGGTACACCGGGGAGCTGTTTTTT.

In its sample, this clonotype was seen many times. J is TRBJ1-5 and V is TRBV5-5; TRBD1 agrees at 7 bases. Germline CDR1 reads SGHKS; CDR2 reads YYEKEE (reference sequence). V trimming: 0 bases; J trimming: 4 bases; junction bases outside the gene matches: 7. The CDR3 is 16 residues long. CDR3 region: CASSLGIHRGNQPQHF. The CDR3 DNA is TGTGCCAGCAGCTTGGGTATTCACAGGGGAAATCAGCCCCAGCATTTT.

This clonotype occurred many times. The chain joins TRBV2 to TRBJ1-1; tentative D call: TRBD1 (5 bases). V lost 8 bases and J 1 base, leaving 14 bases between the germline ends. The CDR3 is 14 residues long. Looked up from germline, CDR1 is SNHLY and CDR2 is FYNNEI. CDR3 coding DNA: TGTGCCAGCCCCCCCCAGGGCCCGAACACTGAAGCTTTCTTT. This sequence encodes CASPPQGPNTEAFF. The complete variable domain, with remaining parts taken from reference TRBV2 and TRBJ1-1, reads EPEVTQTPSHQVTQMGQEVILRCVPISNHLYFYWYRQILGQKVEFLVSFYNNEISEKSEIFDDQFSVERPDGSNFTLKIRSTKLEDSAMYFCASPPQGPNTEAFFGQGTRLTVV.

This clonotype occurred a few times. The V and J genes are TRBV10-1 and TRBJ1-6; D gene uncertain. Looked up from germline, CDR1 is WNHNN and CDR2 is SYGVQD (reference sequence). The CDR3 is 13 residues long. V lost 6 bases to trimming and J lost 7 bases, with 10 bases between them. The CDR3 region has the DNA TGCGCCAGCAGCATCAACAAGAATTCACCCCTCCACTTT. As protein: CASSINKNSPLHF.

The rearrangement uses TRBV10-3 and TRBJ2-3, with 8 bases matching TRBD2. V lost 0 bases, J lost 8 bases, and 13 bases stayed unmatched. Germline V gene lookup returns CDR1 ENHRY and CDR2 SYGVKD. The CDR3 is made up of 17 amino acids. The CDR3 loop reads CAISESGYGRAACTQYF. CDR3 DNA: TGTGCCATCAGTGAGTCTGGATACGGGAGGGCCGCTTGTACGCAGTATTTT.

This chain uses TRBV25-1 with TRBJ2-5; the D gene is possibly TRBD1 (6 bases). The CDR3 length is 15 residues. Germline lookup yields CDR1 MGHDK and CDR2 SYGVNS. Trimming pared 6 bases from V and 5 bases from J, leaving 19 bases between. CDR3 DNA sequence: TGTGCCAGCAGCTTAGATCCGACAGGTACTGAGACCCAGTACTTC. Residues: CASSLDPTGTETQYF.

The chain recombines TRBV2 with TRBJ1-2; no clear D gene. The CDR3 extends over 13 amino acids. The germline CDR1 and CDR2 sequences are SNHLY and FYNNEI. The V gene lost 7 bases and the J gene lost 4 bases, with 13 bases spanning the gap. In DNA form, the CDR3 reads TGTGCCAGCATCGAGGCCGGGCTCTATGGCTACACCTTC. This encodes CASIEAGLYGYTF.

As to this clonotype: Lacking the conserved final phenylalanine or tryptophan, this CDR3 likely reflects a read error. The limits of the CDR3 on the DNA are not certain, so only TCRdb's listed CDR3 is given. The chain links TRBV7-9 to TRBJ2-7; TRBD2 reflects the table's D call only, with no check against the DNA. The CDR3 is 13 amino acids long, termini counted. CDR1 and CDR2 (germline): SEHNR, FQNEAQ (reference sequence). This CDR3 reads CASSLGRTAFMNY.

The CDR3 nucleotides read TGTGCCAGCAGCCGAGGAGGGTTGGCTTCACCCCTCCACTTT. Amino acid sequence: CASSRGGLASPLHF. This rearrangement joins TRBV9 to TRBJ1-6; D unresolved. The germline gives CDR1 SGDLS, CDR2 YYNGEE. The ends were cut back, 4 bases at V and 9 bases at J, with 14 bases in the middle. This CDR3 contains 14 residues.

The rearrangement links TRBV11-2 to TRBJ2-5; the D is unclear. V lost 5 bases to trimming and J lost 5 bases, with 15 bases between them. Germline loops: CDR1 SGHAT, CDR2 FQNNGV. The CDR3 has 14 amino acids. Written as DNA, the CDR3 is TGTGCCAGCAGCCCTCGGTCAGTCGGCGAGACCCAGTACTTC. This codes for CASSPRSVGETQYF.

This clonotype was observed at least ten times. This CDR3 is CATSRVLTGSDEQYF. CDR3 DNA sequence: TGTGCCACCAGCAGAGTCCTAACGGGATCGGACGAGCAGTACTTC. The chain recombines TRBV15 with TRBJ2-7; possible D gene TRBD2, 5 bases. V was shortened by 1 base and J by 5 bases, with 15 bases between the two germline ends. This CDR3 is 15 amino acids long. CDR1 and CDR2 from the germline V gene are LNHNV and YYDKDF (reference sequence).

This clonotype was seen repeatedly, ten times or more. The chain has TRBV2 and TRBJ1-1, with TRBD1 as a possible D gene (6 bases). The germline V gene encodes CDR1 SNHLY and CDR2 FYNNEI. This CDR3 is 14 amino acids long. The V end lost 8 bases, the J end lost 5 bases, and 18 bases lay between the germline ends. The DNA of the CDR3 is TGTGCCAGCGGAACTACAGGGTTAGGGACTGAAGCTTTCTTT. It encodes CASGTTGLGTEAFF.